The 8 T cell receptor beta chains reported below all come from one sample, sequenced in a study of cytomegalovirus exposure and HLA in healthy donors. The PCR employed 60 Vbeta primers together with 13 Jbeta primers. Assay used: immunoSEQ multiplex PCR; TCRdb lists only in-frame clones, some missing. The sample includes 97,000 or so clones, around 80% of them seen just once. The sequenced sample was PBMCs. All receptors come from a man aged 40-49 years in good health and CMV-seronegative.

The genes are TRBV25-1 and TRBJ2-6; D unresolved. This CDR3 has 15 amino acids. Germline loops: CDR1 MGHDK, CDR2 SYGVNS. Trimming took off 1 base at V and 0 bases at J, with 4 bases between the two ends. CDR3 nucleotides: TGTGCCAGCAGTGAATGGCCCTCTGGGGCCAACGTCCTGACTTTC. It specifies CASSEWPSGANVLTF.

This clone appeared a few times. The chain couples TRBV7-3 to TRBJ2-5, with 7 nucleotides matching TRBD1. Germline V gene data show CDR1 as SGHTA and CDR2 as FQGTGA. Trimming removed 0 bases from V and 4 bases from J; junction bases left unmatched: 5. This CDR3 region has 15 residues. The CDR3 nucleotides read TGTGCCAGCAGCTTAACTACAGGGGATCGAGAGACCCAGTACTTC. It codes for CASSLTTGDRETQYF.

V and J are TRBV5-4 and TRBJ2-7; TRBD1 agrees at 7 bases. CDR3 length equals 15 residues. Germline trimming cut 2 bases from V and 1 base from J; bases unmatched to any gene: 6. Germline V lookup: CDR1 SGHNT, CDR2 YYREEE (reference sequence). CDR3 residues: CASSLGDSTSYEQYF. CDR3 DNA sequence: TGTGCCAGCAGCTTAGGGGACAGTACTTCCTACGAGCAGTACTTC.

The chain recombines TRBV7-9 with TRBJ1-2; no definite D call. The germline V and J ends were trimmed by 6 bases and 5 bases, with 13 bases remaining between them. This CDR3 region has 13 residues. Germline V gene lookup returns CDR1 SEHNR and CDR2 FQNEAQ (reference sequence). CDR3: CASRPLGVYGYTF. The CDR3 nucleotides read TGTGCCAGCAGGCCACTCGGGGTATATGGCTACACCTTC.

V is TRBV14 and J is TRBJ1-6, with TRBD1 matching over 10 bases. Losses at the gene ends were 4 bases for V and 10 bases for J; bases not matched to a gene: 4. Germline assignment: CDR1 SGHDN and CDR2 FVKESK. This CDR3 contains 14 residues. CDR3 sequence (DNA): TGTGCCAGCAGCCCCGGGACAGGGGTGTCACCCCTCCACTTT. Translated, it gives CASSPGTGVSPLHF.

This rearrangement joins TRBV4-3 to TRBJ2-3, with D possibly being TRBD1 (5 bases). Germline V lookup: CDR1 LGHNA, CDR2 YSLEER. Trimming cost V 0 bases and J 2 bases, with 9 bases left between them. This CDR3 spans 15 amino acids. DNA of the CDR3: TGCGCCAGCAGCCAAGATCAAGGGGCCACAGATACGCAGTATTTT. It specifies CASSQDQGATDTQYF.

The chain uses TRBV29-1 and TRBJ2-7, with 10 bases that match TRBD1. The germline CDR1 and CDR2 sequences are SQVTM and ANQGSEA. J was trimmed by 5 bases and V by 7 bases; bases with no gene match: 14. The CDR3 has 15 amino acids. CDR3 sequence: CSAKQGQGSHNEQYF. CDR3 coding DNA: TGCAGCGCAAAGCAGGGACAGGGGTCTCATAACGAGCAGTACTTC.

The chain employs TRBV5-1 and TRBJ2-2, with 8 positions matching TRBD1. V was pared by 4 bases and J by 2 bases, with 4 bases of the junction left unmatched. This CDR3 comprises 15 residues. Germline values: CDR1 SGHRS, CDR2 YFSETQ. The CDR3 loop reads CASSHGQGNTGELFF. Written as DNA, the CDR3 is TGCGCCAGCAGCCACGGACAGGGCAACACCGGGGAGCTGTTTTTT.